The sequence of this TCR beta chain was determined in a study of T-cell reconstitution after alpha-beta-depleted transplantation in children. Study-level findings and limits: There were some patients whose high TCRbeta diversity at day 60 came from surviving recipient T cells and thymic progenitors.

As it was prepared, the TCRbeta library received unique molecular identifiers. MiXCR, run by TCRdb on the PCR reads, gives a single entry per CDR3 protein. The table includes about 580,000 distinct CDR3 sequences, roughly 24% detected once. Germline lookup yields CDR1 MNHNS and CDR2 SASEGT. The CDR3 runs 17 residues. Notes on this clonotype: The antigen is not known.

The chain recombines TRBV6-1 with TRBJ2-4, with 8 bases matching TRBD1. The J call may be in error: the DNA end matches TRBJ2-1 better. The TCR comes from a boy in the first two years of life who had a stem cell transplant for acute myeloid leukemia, so the T cells may come from the graft donor. The starting material was PBMCs, mostly from graft donor cells, obtained 360 days after TCRalphabeta/CD19-depleted stem cell transplant. CDR3 protein: CASSTDRGRRAKNIQFF. The CDR3 nucleotides read TGTGCCAGCAGCACCGACAGGGGCAGGAGAGCCAAAAACATTCAGTTCTTC.